This TCR beta chain was captured by sequencing in a study of human T cells and chemical hapten exposure. Time point of the sample: patch test 3, about 24 weeks after DPC sensitization. The treatment is: therapeutic diphenylcyclopropenone sensitization with weekly scalp DPC. Alopecia patients between 18 and 70 years old and suitable for DPC were used as donors. Original data processing: A typical sample had 93,000 or so TCRs, with roughly 20,000 to 700,000 overall. One entry per CDR3 protein results from TCRdb running MiXCR on the RACE reads. The V and J calls and clone size are TCRdb's, not the authors'. The sample shows just under 65,000 distinct CDR3 sequences, 9.5% to 12% of them seen only once. V was shortened by 6 bases and J by 5 bases, with 11 bases between the two germline ends. From germline, CDR1 is PRHDT and CDR2 FYEKMQ (reference sequence). There are 13 residues in the CDR3. The sample holds a few counts of this clonotype.

The chain couples TRBV13 to TRBJ1-5, with D possibly matching TRBD1 (6 bases). This sequence originates from a woman aged 30 to 39 with alopecia areata. Some clones in this sample may be carry-over from other donors' samples. The sequencing here drew on whole blood, taken in connection with sensitization to the hapten diphenylcyclopropenone (DPC). CDR3 residues: CASSSGADQPQHF. The CDR3 bases are TGTGCCAGCAGTTCAGGGGCCGATCAGCCCCAGCATTTT.